Shown below are 16 T cell receptor beta chains from a single sample sequenced in a study of T-cell reconstitution after alpha-beta-depleted transplantation in children. It was with unique molecular identifiers that the TCRbeta library was prepared. TCRdb recomputed calls from the PCR reads with MiXCR, one row per CDR3 protein. This sample has about 300,000 distinct CDR3 sequences, with about a tenth found just once. The sequences come from PBMCs, collected before TCRalphabeta/CD19-depleted stem cell transplant. These TCRs come from a boy under three years old with acute myeloid leukemia, due to receive a stem cell transplant.

This clonotype has ten or more counts. The chain employs TRBV12-3 or TRBV12-4 and TRBJ1-5; 8 positions match TRBD1. V lost 4 bases and J lost 5; bases outside the gene matches: 4. There are 14 residues in the CDR3. DNA of the CDR3: TGTGCCAGCAGTTCAGGGGGCAAGGATCAGCCCCAGCATTTT. It encodes CASSSGGKDQPQHF.

This clonotype showed up many times. This chain uses TRBV7-6 with TRBJ2-5, with D possibly being TRBD1 (5 bases). The CDR3 covers 16 residues. Looked up from germline, CDR1 is SGHVS and CDR2 is FNYEAQ. V lost 0 bases to trimming and J lost 7 bases, with 18 bases between them. DNA for the CDR3: TGTGCCAGCAGCTTAGCGGGGCCACTCCTACTATGGACCCAGTACTTC. Encoded protein: CASSLAGPLLLWTQYF.

This clonotype was found many times. This chain joins TRBV12-3 or TRBV12-4 and TRBJ2-4; 7 positions match TRBD1. V shed 5 bases, J shed 0 bases, and the junction held 7 bases outside the gene matches. This CDR3 is built from 16 residues. The CDR3 region is CASSLGQVVAKNIQYF. The DNA of the CDR3 is TGTGCCAGCAGTCTAGGACAGGTGGTAGCCAAAAACATTCAGTACTTC.

This clonotype was detected ten times or more. V usage is TRBV11-2 and J usage is TRBJ1-1, with a weak D call TRBD1 (5 bases). The CDR3 spans 14 residues. Between the trimmed V and J ends, which lost 1 base and 2 bases, there was a span of 8 bases. Germline V gives CDR1 SGHAT, CDR2 FQNNGV. This chain's CDR3 is CASSLGGVNTEAFF. The CDR3, as DNA: TGTGCCAGCAGCTTAGGGGGCGTAAACACTGAAGCTTTCTTT. The whole variable domain, filled in from reference TRBV11-2 and TRBJ1-1, reads EAGVAQSPRYKIIEKRQSVAFWCNPISGHATLYWYQQILGQGPKLLIQFQNNGVVDDSQLPKDRFSAERLKGVDSTLKIQPAKLEDSAVYLCASSLGGVNTEAFFGQGTRLTVV.

This clonotype appeared many times. V gene TRBV4-1 combines with J gene TRBJ2-7; D is possibly TRBD1 (6 bases). V was pared by 1 base and J by 5 bases, with 9 bases between. Germline V gene data show CDR1 as MGHRA and CDR2 as YSYEKL. The CDR3 sequence is 13 residues long. DNA for the CDR3: TGCGCCAGCAGCCAAGTAGGGGGTAACGAGCAGTACTTC. This sequence encodes CASSQVGGNEQYF.

This clonotype was counted ten times or more. V is TRBV5-1 and J is TRBJ2-2; 9 bases are shared with TRBD1. Germline V gene lookup returns CDR1 SGHRS and CDR2 YFSETQ. Trimming took 0 bases from V and 6 from J; bases not matched to a gene: 3. There are 15 residues in the CDR3. As DNA, the CDR3 is TGCGCCAGCAGCTTGGACAGGGGGCACGCCGGGGAGCTGTTTTTT. Translation: CASSLDRGHAGELFF.

This clonotype was counted ten times or more. The rearrangement joins TRBV18 to TRBJ1-2, with 8 bases aligning to TRBD1. The CDR3 runs 17 residues. The V and J ends lost 4 bases and 5 bases, in that order; junction bases with no gene match: 15. CDR1 is KGHSH and CDR2 is LQKENI in the germline V gene. In nucleotides, the CDR3 is TGTGCCAGCTCACTAGTAGCCGGGACAGGAAGAATGTATGGCTACACCTTC. Translated, it gives CASSLVAGTGRMYGYTF.

Worth noting for this clonotype: A much larger clone is a single base away; this may be a read error. This chain connects TRBV11-1 to TRBJ1-4, with D uncertain. The CDR3 loop spans 19 amino acids. Germline V CDR1 and CDR2: SGHAT, FQDESV (reference sequence). The CDR3 region is CASSLGRGSAGKTNQKLFF. The CDR3 coding sequence is TGTGCCAGCAGCTTAGGTCGGGGTTCGGCAGGAAAAACTAATCAAAAACTGTTTTTT.

This clonotype was observed a handful of times. The CDR3 sequence: CASSVSGTSQETQYF. The CDR3 DNA sequence: TGTGCCAGCAGCGTTAGCGGCACCTCCCAAGAGACCCAGTACTTC. The chain carries TRBV6-1 and TRBJ2-5, with D possibly matching TRBD2 (6 bases). The CDR3 loop spans 15 amino acids. V lost 6 bases to trimming and J lost 1 base, with 15 bases between them. Germline values: CDR1 MNHNS, CDR2 SASEGT.

This clonotype was seen repeatedly, ten times or more. V is TRBV4-3 and J is TRBJ2-7; 7 nucleotides match TRBD2. The CDR3 consists of 15 residues. Trimming at V came to 0 bases and at J to 3 bases, leaving 5 bases not matched to a gene. Germline V CDR1 and CDR2: LGHNA, YSLEER. The CDR3, as DNA: TGCGCCAGCAGCCAAGATGGAGGGAGGGTCTACGAGCAGTACTTC. The encoded protein is CASSQDGGRVYEQYF.

This clonotype appeared many times. V is TRBV5-1 and J is TRBJ1-3, with a weak D call TRBD1 (5 bases). The CDR3 length is 14 residues. The ends were cut back, 2 bases at V and 0 bases at J, with 6 bases in the middle. In germline, CDR1 is SGHRS, CDR2 YFSETQ. The CDR3 protein is CASSFDSSGNTIYF. The CDR3 DNA reads TGCGCCAGCAGCTTTGACAGCTCTGGAAACACCATATATTTT. The full variable domain, with the rest looked up from reference TRBV5-1 and TRBJ1-3, is KAGVTQTPRYLIKTRGQQVTLSCSPISGHRSVSWYQQTPGQGLQFLFEYFSETQRNKGNFPGRFSGRQFSNSRSEMNVSTLELGDSALYLCASSFDSSGNTIYFGEGSWLTVV.

This chain connects TRBV29-1 to TRBJ2-7, with D hard to call. Trimming stripped 7 bases from V and 0 bases from J, with 10 bases between. CDR3 size: 12 residues. Germline-derived CDR1 and CDR2 are SQVTM and ANQGSEA. CDR3 DNA sequence: TGCAGCGCCTTAGAAAGCTCCTACGAGCAGTACTTC. Protein: CSALESSYEQYF.

This clonotype appeared a few times. This rearrangement joins TRBV7-9 to TRBJ2-5, with D tentatively TRBD2 (5 bases). Between the trimmed V and J ends, which lost 5 bases and 5 bases, there was a span of 12 bases. The CDR3 length is 13 residues. From germline, CDR1 is SEHNR and CDR2 FQNEAQ (reference sequence). CDR3 amino acids: CASSLPPGETQYF. DNA of the CDR3: TGTGCCAGCAGCCTCCCCCCGGGGGAGACCCAGTACTTC.

This clonotype was observed many times. V usage is TRBV9 and J usage is TRBJ1-1; unclear D gene. Between the trimmed V and J ends, which lost 4 bases and 4 bases, there was a span of 17 bases. This CDR3 has 15 residues. Looked up from germline, CDR1 is SGDLS and CDR2 is YYNGEE. DNA for the CDR3: TGTGCCAGCAGCCCTCCTGGAATTATGGGCACTGAAGCTTTCTTT. Its protein is CASSPPGIMGTEAFF.

This clonotype was recorded a few times. Written as DNA, the CDR3 is TGCAGTGCTAGAGCCTCCGGGACAGGGGAAGAGACCCAGTACTTC. Protein sequence: CSARASGTGEETQYF. V is TRBV20-1 and J is TRBJ2-5; 10 bases align to TRBD1. The CDR3 runs 15 residues. Trimming took 1 base from V and 3 from J; bases not matched to a gene: 5. Germline lookup yields CDR1 DFQATT and CDR2 SNEGSKA (reference sequence).

The rearrangement uses TRBV15 and TRBJ1-6; 9 nucleotides match TRBD1. Losses at the gene ends were 0 bases for V and 9 bases for J; bases not matched to a gene: 6. There are 16 residues in the CDR3. Germline CDR1 is LNHNV and CDR2 is YYDKDF (reference sequence). The CDR3 DNA follows: TGTGCCACCAGCAGAGAGCGGGGACAGGGTTTTTCACCCCTCCACTTT. Residues: CATSRERGQGFSPLHF.